The 10 T cell receptor beta chains below all came from one sample that was sequenced in a study of cytomegalovirus exposure and HLA in healthy donors. Amplification used 60 Vbeta primers and 13 Jbeta primers. Assay used: immunoSEQ multiplex PCR; TCRdb lists only in-frame clones, some missing. This table holds 150,000 or so clones, 65% to 80% found once. Sequences were obtained from PBMCs. These receptors all stem from a man in his late teens or twenties in good health and CMV-seronegative.

This sequence joins TRBV10-2 and TRBJ2-3; D gene ambiguous. The CDR3 spans 14 residues. Between the trimmed V and J ends, which lost 2 bases and 4 bases, there was a span of 10 bases. The germline V gene has CDR1 WSHSY and CDR2 SAAADI. The DNA of the CDR3 is TGCGCCAGCAGTGAGGGCAGGTGGTCAGATACGCAGTATTTT. Amino acids: CASSEGRWSDTQYF.

The rearrangement joins TRBV28 to TRBJ1-1; D is unclear. The CDR3 length is 14 residues. Germline loops: CDR1 MDHEN, CDR2 SYDVKM. Deletions cut 6 bases from V and 5 bases from J, with 16 bases between. The CDR3 sequence: CASRYRDYGTEAFF. Written as DNA, the CDR3 is TGTGCCAGCAGGTACCGGGATTACGGTACTGAAGCTTTCTTT.

V usage is TRBV11-2 and J usage is TRBJ2-2, with 10 positions matching TRBD2. Germline CDR1 SGHAT, CDR2 FQNNGV. With 1 base clipped from V and 2 bases from J, the junction kept 10 bases outside the gene matches. The CDR3 is 19 residues long. This CDR3 is CASSLVISGGSGNTGELFF. Written as DNA, the CDR3 is TGTGCCAGCAGCTTAGTAATTAGCGGGGGGTCCGGAAACACCGGGGAGCTGTTTTTT.

This chain joins TRBV19 and TRBJ2-7; tentatively, D is TRBD1 (5 bases). The CDR3 spans 13 residues. Trimming cost V 7 bases and J 6 bases, with 16 bases left between them. In germline, CDR1 is LNHDA, CDR2 SQIVND (reference sequence). The CDR3: CASTLTESGEQYF. The CDR3 DNA reads TGTGCCAGTACCTTGACAGAGTCGGGCGAGCAGTACTTC.

The chain uses TRBV2 and TRBJ1-5; tentative D call: TRBD1 (5 bases). Germline V gives CDR1 SNHLY, CDR2 FYNNEI. This CDR3 comprises 15 residues. V lost 7 bases and J lost 9, with 22 bases in between. This CDR3 reads CASKDPRGVRGPQHF. In nucleotides, the CDR3 is TGTGCCAGCAAGGATCCCCGCGGAGTTAGGGGGCCCCAGCATTTT.

The chain employs TRBV29-1 and TRBJ1-1; the match to TRBD1 covers 8 bases. The CDR3 runs 13 residues. CDR1 and CDR2 (germline): SQVTM, ANQGSEA. Germline trimming cut 7 bases from V and 2 bases from J; bases unmatched to any gene: 6. This CDR3 is CSARTGSNTEAFF. CDR3 nucleotide sequence: TGCAGCGCACGGACAGGGAGTAACACTGAAGCTTTCTTT.

V is TRBV18 and J is TRBJ1-2, with D maybe TRBD1 (5 bases). V lost 6 bases and J lost 3, with 14 bases in between. Germline V gene sequence: CDR1 KGHSH, CDR2 LQKENI. The CDR3 has 14 residues. CDR3 amino acids: CASSPSGGDYGYTF. The DNA of the CDR3 is TGTGCCAGCTCGCCCTCTGGGGGGGACTATGGCTACACCTTC.

The gene calls are TRBV7-9 and TRBJ1-1, with 9 bases lining up with TRBD1. CDR3 length: 15 amino acids. Trimming removed 5 bases from V and 5 bases from J; junction bases left unmatched: 9. Per germline, CDR1 SEHNR and CDR2 FQNEAQ (reference sequence). CDR3 region: CASSPTGGSMTEAFF. CDR3 DNA sequence: TGTGCCAGCAGCCCTACAGGGGGCTCGATGACTGAAGCTTTCTTT.

The count of this clone is one. The rearrangement links TRBV19 to TRBJ2-5, with 9 nucleotides matching TRBD1. Germline loops: CDR1 LNHDA, CDR2 SQIVND (reference sequence). CDR3 length: 16 residues. V lost 1 base and J lost 1; bases outside the gene matches: 4. The CDR3 loop reads CASSIAPTGGQETQYF. As DNA, the CDR3 is TGTGCCAGTAGTATAGCCCCGACAGGGGGCCAAGAGACCCAGTACTTC.

The chain joins TRBV27 to TRBJ2-3; D is ambiguous. The CDR3 contains 14 residues. CDR1 and CDR2 (germline): MNHEY, SMNVEV (reference sequence). Trimming stripped 5 bases from V and 4 bases from J, with 13 bases between. In nucleotides, the CDR3 is TGTGCCAGCAGTCTTCCAGATCCCGCAGATACGCAGTATTTT. Translation: CASSLPDPADTQYF.